The 8 T cell receptor beta chains in this list originate from one sample, sequenced in a study of cytomegalovirus exposure and HLA in healthy donors. 60 Vbeta and 13 Jbeta primers were used in PCR. This table comes from immunoSEQ multiplex PCR, and its TCRdb copy is limited to in-frame clones, with some not included. In the table there are around 120,000 clones, approximately 80% of which are singletons. Sequenced input: PBMCs. The receptors originated from a woman aged 40 to 50 in good health and CMV-seropositive.

The chain is built from TRBV4-1 and TRBJ2-1; 9 nucleotides match TRBD2. CDR1 is MGHRA and CDR2 is YSYEKL in the germline V gene. The CDR3 is made up of 15 amino acids. The ends lost 6 bases at V and 2 bases at J; junction bases unmatched: 5. CDR3 residues: CASRGLAGTYNEQFF. The CDR3 DNA is TGCGCCAGCAGGGGCCTAGCGGGAACCTACAATGAGCAGTTCTTC.

This clone was observed a handful of times. The chain uses TRBV4-3 and TRBJ1-1; 9 bases line up with TRBD1. The ends lost 0 bases at V and 8 bases at J; junction bases unmatched: 4. CDR1 is LGHNA, CDR2 YSLEER, per germline. The CDR3 is 14 amino acids. The DNA for the CDR3 is TGCGCCAGCAGCCAAGATCAAGGGACAGGGGAAGCTTTCTTT. Translation: CASSQDQGTGEAFF.

V usage is TRBV16 and J usage is TRBJ2-5, with no clear D. Looked up from germline, CDR1 is KGHSY and CDR2 is FQNENV. The CDR3 consists of 12 residues. Between the trimmed V and J ends, which lost 4 bases and 1 base, there was a span of 4 bases. CDR3 sequence: CASSPVQETQYF. The CDR3 nucleotides read TGTGCCAGCAGCCCCGTCCAAGAGACCCAGTACTTC.

This chain connects TRBV5-6 to TRBJ1-1, with no clear D. Germline V gene lookup returns CDR1 SGHDT and CDR2 YYEEEE. The CDR3 length is 13 residues. Between the trimmed V and J ends, which lost 5 bases and 2 bases, there was a span of 10 bases. The CDR3, as DNA: TGTGCCAGCAGTTTCGGACTCAACACTGAAGCTTTCTTT. As protein: CASSFGLNTEAFF.

CDR3 sequence reads: CASSRGQGAGEQYF. DNA for the CDR3: TGTGCCAGCAGCCGCGGACAGGGGGCCGGCGAGCAGTACTTC. The chain carries TRBV5-4 and TRBJ2-7; 11 bases align to TRBD1. Trimming cost V 4 bases and J 6 bases; bases outside gene matches: 6. Germline V gene lookup returns CDR1 SGHNT and CDR2 YYREEE (reference sequence). CDR3 length equals 14 residues.

V and J are TRBV19 and TRBJ1-5; D call uncertain. The CDR3 length is 15 residues. With 6 bases removed from V and 4 bases from J, the gap between germline ends came to 16 bases. Germline CDR1 is LNHDA and CDR2 is SQIVND (reference sequence). CDR3 sequence (DNA): TGTGCCAGTAGACACCGGGAGAAATTAAATCAGCCCCAGCATTTT. As protein: CASRHREKLNQPQHF.

This chain connects TRBV5-1 to TRBJ1-1; a possible D gene is TRBD1 (6 bases). Trimming pared 4 bases from V and 1 base from J, leaving 14 bases between. Germline V gene data show CDR1 as SGHRS and CDR2 as YFSETQ. The CDR3 is 15 residues long. The CDR3 sequence is CASSSSQGTNTEAFF. The CDR3 nucleotides are TGCGCCAGCAGCAGTTCACAGGGAACGAACACTGAAGCTTTCTTT.

V and J are TRBV27 and TRBJ2-2, with D perhaps matching TRBD2 (6 bases). CDR3 length: 15 residues. CDR1 and CDR2 from the germline V gene are MNHEY and SMNVEV (reference sequence). The V gene lost 3 bases and the J gene lost 4 bases, with 12 bases spanning the gap. As DNA, the CDR3 is TGTGCCAGCAGTTTTCGGGGGTTGAGCACCGGGGAGCTGTTTTTT. As protein: CASSFRGLSTGELFF.